These T cell receptor beta chains were read from a single sample in a study of blood T cell repertoires in COVID-19. Measured with immunoSEQ multiplex PCR; TCRdb has only the in-frame clones, and not every one. The sample lists some 160,000 clones; around 84% were seen once. Source material: peripheral blood. The source of these receptors is a woman aged 50 to 60 with acute or convalescent COVID-19. Both conserved end residues are part of each CDR3. Each record gives: clone size, J gene, V gene, D gene, CDR3 protein, CDR3 DNA. The D gene is left open where the match is weak. Some rows mark clone size as missing; the rest say once, few, many or name a class of expanded clone.

clone size: -; J gene: TRBJ1-6; V gene: TRBV6-5; D gene: -; CDR3 protein: CASTAQGSYNSPLHF; CDR3 DNA: TGTGCCAGCACCGCCCAGGGCTCCTATAATTCACCCCTCCACTTT
clone size: -; J gene: TRBJ1-2; V gene: TRBV18; D gene: TRBD1; CDR3 protein: CASSFDRVYGYTF; CDR3 DNA: TGTGCCAGCTCATTCGACAGGGTCTATGGCTACACCTTC
clone size: -; J gene: TRBJ1-2; V gene: TRBV29-1; D gene: -; CDR3 protein: CSVARVDNYGYTF; CDR3 DNA: TGCAGCGTTGCCAGGGTGGACAACTATGGCTACACCTTC
clone size: -; J gene: TRBJ2-1; V gene: TRBV25-1; D gene: -; CDR3 protein: CASSDTGTQQFF; CDR3 DNA: TGTGCCAGCAGTGATACCGGGACTCAGCAGTTCTTC
clone size: -; J gene: TRBJ2-7; V gene: TRBV27; D gene: TRBD2; CDR3 protein: CASSLSGRAGVSYEQYF; CDR3 DNA: TGTGCCAGCAGTTTATCGGGCCGGGCGGGAGTCTCCTACGAGCAGTACTTC
clone size: few; J gene: TRBJ2-2; V gene: TRBV10-3; D gene: -; CDR3 protein: CAINGQQNTGELFF; CDR3 DNA: TGTGCCATCAACGGACAGCAAAACACCGGGGAGCTGTTTTTT
clone size: -; J gene: TRBJ2-2; V gene: TRBV7-2; D gene: -; CDR3 protein: CASSLAGALNTGELFF; CDR3 DNA: TGTGCCAGCAGCTTAGCGGGGGCTTTGAACACCGGGGAGCTGTTTTTT
clone size: -; J gene: TRBJ1-1; V gene: TRBV6-2/TRBV6-3; D gene: -; CDR3 protein: CASSSTGTKNTEAFF; CDR3 DNA: TGTGCCAGCAGCTCAACCGGGACAAAAAACACTGAAGCTTTCTTT
clone size: -; J gene: TRBJ1-6; V gene: TRBV19; D gene: -; CDR3 protein: CASSIGQSASPLHF; CDR3 DNA: TGTGCCAGTAGTATTGGGCAGTCAGCCTCACCCCTCCACTTT
clone size: few; J gene: TRBJ1-5; V gene: TRBV28; D gene: -; CDR3 protein: CASSRSYQPQHF; CDR3 DNA: TGTGCCAGCAGCCGGAGTTATCAGCCCCAGCATTTT
clone size: -; J gene: TRBJ2-1; V gene: TRBV7-6; D gene: TRBD2; CDR3 protein: CASTSLLAGSWNEQFF; CDR3 DNA: TGTGCCAGCACCTCTTTGCTAGCGGGGTCATGGAATGAGCAGTTCTTC
clone size: few; J gene: TRBJ2-2; V gene: TRBV24-1; D gene: -; CDR3 protein: CATSDPSTGELFF; CDR3 DNA: TGTGCCACCAGTGACCCCAGTACCGGGGAGCTGTTTTTT
clone size: -; J gene: TRBJ2-3; V gene: TRBV20-1; D gene: -; CDR3 protein: CSASLRDPRTDTQYF; CDR3 DNA: TGCAGTGCTAGTTTGCGGGACCCTCGCACAGATACGCAGTATTTT
clone size: -; J gene: TRBJ1-1; V gene: TRBV6-6; D gene: -; CDR3 protein: CASTSRNTEAFF; CDR3 DNA: TGTGCCAGCACATCCAGGAACACTGAAGCTTTCTTT
clone size: -; J gene: TRBJ2-3; V gene: TRBV3-1/TRBV3-2; D gene: -; CDR3 protein: CASSPNRQGTDTQYF; CDR3 DNA: TGTGCCAGCAGCCCAAATAGACAAGGCACAGATACGCAGTATTTT
clone size: -; J gene: TRBJ1-4; V gene: TRBV3-1/TRBV3-2; D gene: -; CDR3 protein: CASSRRTSGRVLEKLFF; CDR3 DNA: TGTGCCAGCAGCCGCAGGACTAGCGGCCGTGTTTTAGAAAAACTGTTTTTT
clone size: -; J gene: TRBJ1-1; V gene: TRBV12-3/TRBV12-4; D gene: -; CDR3 protein: CASNLGVEAFF; CDR3 DNA: TGTGCCAGCAACCTCGGGGTTGAAGCTTTCTTT
clone size: -; J gene: TRBJ1-3; V gene: TRBV18; D gene: -; CDR3 protein: CASSPYGQTSGNTIYF; CDR3 DNA: TGTGCCAGCTCACCTTACGGACAGACCTCTGGAAACACCATATATTTT
clone size: -; J gene: TRBJ2-2; V gene: TRBV7-2; D gene: TRBD1; CDR3 protein: CASSLGTGIPGELFF; CDR3 DNA: TGTGCCAGCAGCTTGGGGACAGGGATCCCTGGGGAGCTGTTTTTT
clone size: few; J gene: TRBJ1-2; V gene: TRBV7-9; D gene: -; CDR3 protein: CASSLSDSYGYTF; CDR3 DNA: TGTGCCAGCAGCTTATCGGACAGCTATGGCTACACCTTC
clone size: few; J gene: TRBJ2-2; V gene: TRBV11-2; D gene: TRBD2; CDR3 protein: CASSPTSGGTGELFF; CDR3 DNA: TGTGCCAGCAGCCCGACTAGCGGGGGGACCGGGGAGCTGTTTTTT
clone size: -; J gene: TRBJ2-1; V gene: TRBV7-3; D gene: TRBD2; CDR3 protein: CASSLTYSAPGGSYNEQFF; CDR3 DNA: TGTGCCAGCAGCTTAACGTATTCGGCCCCGGGGGGCTCCTACAATGAGCAGTTCTTC
clone size: few; J gene: TRBJ2-1; V gene: TRBV9; D gene: TRBD2; CDR3 protein: CASSVAPGPGTSGGSLLNEQFF; CDR3 DNA: TGTGCCAGCAGCGTAGCCCCCGGCCCCGGGACTAGCGGGGGCTCGCTTCTCAATGAGCAGTTCTTC
clone size: -; J gene: TRBJ1-4; V gene: TRBV7-8; D gene: -; CDR3 protein: CASSLYDRDEKLFF; CDR3 DNA: TGTGCCAGCAGCTTATATGACAGAGATGAAAAACTGTTTTTT
clone size: once; J gene: TRBJ2-5; V gene: TRBV2; D gene: -; CDR3 protein: CASNTDEGGETQYF; CDR3 DNA: TGTGCCAGCAATACGGACGAGGGAGGAGAGACCCAGTACTTC
clone size: -; J gene: TRBJ1-5; V gene: TRBV19; D gene: -; CDR3 protein: CASNPPGPNQPQHF; CDR3 DNA: TGTGCCAGTAACCCCCCGGGTCCGAATCAGCCCCAGCATTTT
clone size: -; J gene: TRBJ1-6; V gene: TRBV7-9; D gene: TRBD1; CDR3 protein: CASSSSQGANSPLHF; CDR3 DNA: TGTGCCAGCAGCTCCTCACAGGGGGCAAATTCACCCCTCCACTTT
clone size: -; J gene: TRBJ2-3; V gene: TRBV9; D gene: -; CDR3 protein: CASSSSTVTDTQYF; CDR3 DNA: TGTGCCAGCAGCTCCTCGACAGTGACAGATACGCAGTATTTT
clone size: -; J gene: TRBJ2-4; V gene: TRBV6-2/TRBV6-3; D gene: -; CDR3 protein: CASSYWGRLIQYF; CDR3 DNA: TGTGCCAGCAGTTACTGGGGGCGTCTCATTCAGTACTTC
clone size: -; J gene: TRBJ2-5; V gene: TRBV20-1; D gene: -; CDR3 protein: CSGANQETQYF; CDR3 DNA: TGCAGTGGAGCGAACCAAGAGACCCAGTACTTC
clone size: -; J gene: TRBJ2-7; V gene: TRBV20-1; D gene: -; CDR3 protein: CSASSVTYEQYF; CDR3 DNA: TGCAGTGCTAGTTCGGTTACCTACGAGCAGTACTTC
clone size: -; J gene: TRBJ2-7; V gene: TRBV28; D gene: TRBD1; CDR3 protein: CASRPTGPWYEQYF; CDR3 DNA: TGTGCCAGCAGACCGACAGGGCCCTGGTACGAGCAGTACTTC
clone size: once; J gene: TRBJ1-6; V gene: TRBV5-5; D gene: TRBD1; CDR3 protein: CASSVGTAYNSPLHF; CDR3 DNA: TGTGCCAGCAGCGTCGGGACAGCCTATAATTCACCCCTCCACTTT